The rows below give T cell receptor beta chains drawn from one sample of a study of shared clonotypes between healthy human individuals. Clones were sequenced by immunoSEQ multiplex PCR, and TCRdb holds only the in-frame ones, with some missing. The repertoire holds roughly 2 million clones, with around 95% as singletons. Sequencing used naive CD4+ T cells sorted from blood. Source of these receptors: a man aged 18 to 30 in good health. Each CDR3 is given with its conserved first and last residue. A D gene is named only where the DNA matches it firmly. Rows give clone size only sometimes, using once, few, many, or a class for an expanded clone.

NA	TRBV6-1	NA	16	TRBJ1-1	CASSEDGGMGNTEAFF	TGTGCCAGCAGTGAAGACGGGGGAATGGGGAACACTGAAGCTTTCTTT
NA	TRBV5-1	TRBD1	14	TRBJ2-2	CASSPDRATGELFF	TGCGCCAGCAGCCCAGACAGGGCCACCGGGGAGCTGTTTTTT
NA	TRBV10-3	TRBD2	17	TRBJ2-1	CAISESLTSGSYNEQFF	TGTGCCATCAGTGAGTCCTTGACTAGCGGGAGTTACAATGAGCAGTTCTTC
NA	TRBV27	TRBD1	15	TRBJ2-2	CASVSGDRGTGELFF	TGTGCCAGCGTTAGTGGAGACAGGGGGACCGGGGAGCTGTTTTTT
NA	TRBV5-4	TRBD2	14	TRBJ2-5	CASRPAGGKETQYF	TGTGCCAGCAGGCCAGCGGGGGGGAAGGAGACCCAGTACTTC
few	TRBV19	NA	12	TRBJ2-7	CASCNRPSEQYF	TGTGCCAGTTGTAATAGACCCTCCGAGCAGTACTTC
NA	TRBV7-9	NA	16	TRBJ1-4	CASSLQGGATNEKLFF	TGTGCCAGCAGCTTACAGGGAGGGGCAACTAATGAAAAACTGTTTTTT
NA	TRBV19	TRBD2	19	TRBJ2-3	CASSHGLAGGRILADTQYF	TGTGCCAGTAGTCACGGACTAGCGGGGGGGCGGATATTGGCAGATACGCAGTATTTT
NA	TRBV6-5	NA	15	TRBJ2-7	CASSKLVGPGYEQYF	TGTGCCAGCAGCAAACTCGTGGGGCCGGGCTACGAGCAGTACTTC
NA	TRBV6-6	NA	14	TRBJ2-7	CASSYSRDIPEQYF	TGTGCCAGCAGTTACTCGCGGGATATCCCCGAGCAGTACTTC
NA	TRBV7-2	TRBD1	15	TRBJ1-4	CASSPGTGQNEKLFF	TGTGCCAGCAGCCCGGGGACAGGGCAAAATGAAAAACTGTTTTTT
NA	TRBV5-4	NA	15	TRBJ2-7	CASSSAGLLTYEQYF	TGTGCCAGCAGCTCCGCGGGACTTCTAACATACGAGCAGTACTTC
NA	TRBV7-9	NA	15	TRBJ1-4	CASSLFPTENEKLFF	TGTGCCAGCAGCTTATTCCCCACCGAGAATGAAAAACTGTTTTTT
NA	TRBV30	NA	15	TRBJ1-4	CAWSPSPVRGEKLFF	TGTGCCTGGAGTCCCTCCCCAGTAAGAGGTGAAAAACTGTTTTTT
NA	TRBV7-6	TRBD2	14	TRBJ2-6	CASSSGDGANVLTF	TGTGCCAGCAGTAGCGGGGATGGGGCCAACGTCCTGACTTTC
NA	TRBV11-2	NA	12	TRBJ2-7	CASSRISYEQYF	TGTGCCAGCAGCCGGATCTCCTACGAGCAGTACTTC
NA	TRBV6-1	NA	16	TRBJ1-3	CASSEFPGISGNTIYF	TGTGCCAGCAGTGAATTTCCCGGAATCTCTGGAAACACCATATATTTT
NA	TRBV6-4	TRBD1	15	TRBJ1-2	CASSSTGDSPYGYTF	TGTGCCAGCAGTTCGACAGGGGATAGCCCCTATGGCTACACCTTC
NA	TRBV5-6	TRBD2	17	TRBJ2-7	CASSLGLAGWGVYEQYF	TGTGCCAGCAGCTTGGGTCTAGCGGGATGGGGGGTCTACGAGCAGTACTTC
NA	TRBV19	TRBD1	14	TRBJ1-5	CASSTRDRVEPQHF	TGTGCCAGTAGTACCCGGGACAGGGTTGAGCCCCAGCATTTT
NA	TRBV4-2	NA	15	TRBJ1-1	CASSPFVSLNTEAFF	TGTGCCAGCAGCCCCTTCGTATCACTGAACACTGAAGCTTTCTTT
NA	TRBV5-1	NA	14	TRBJ2-3	CASSLGHPTDTQYF	TGCGCCAGCAGCTTAGGACACCCCACAGATACGCAGTATTTT
NA	TRBV28	NA	15	TRBJ1-2	CASSLYPGLNYGYTF	TGTGCCAGCAGTTTATACCCAGGACTTAACTATGGCTACACCTTC
NA	TRBV5-1	NA	14	TRBJ2-7	CASDNHPGSYEQYF	TGCGCCAGTGACAACCATCCAGGCTCCTACGAGCAGTACTTC
NA	TRBV30	NA	13	TRBJ2-2	CAWSAQGAGELFF	TGTGCCTGGAGTGCGCAGGGAGCCGGGGAGCTGTTTTTT
NA	TRBV6-5	NA	15	TRBJ2-2	CASSSPSSGTGELFF	TGTGCCAGCAGTTCCCCCAGTAGTGGCACCGGGGAGCTGTTTTTT
NA	TRBV10-3	TRBD1	15	TRBJ1-2	CAISDNRDSLGGYTF	TGTGCCATCAGTGATAACCGGGACAGCCTAGGTGGCTACACCTTC
NA	TRBV28	NA	14	TRBJ1-1	CASLTGAVNTEAFF	TGTGCCAGCTTGACCGGGGCCGTGAACACTGAAGCTTTCTTT
NA	TRBV30	NA	11	TRBJ2-7	CAWRAMRGLYF	TGTGCCTGGAGGGCGATGAGGGGGTTGTACTTC
NA	TRBV6-5	NA	13	TRBJ2-5	CASSGQPKETQYF	TGTGCCAGCAGCGGACAGCCAAAAGAGACCCAGTACTTC
NA	TRBV7-7	TRBD2	14	TRBJ2-5	CASSLAGRVETQYF	TGTGCTAGCAGCTTAGCGGGCAGGGTAGAGACCCAGTACTTC
NA	TRBV4-1	TRBD1	18	TRBJ1-5	CASSRGTGESYSNQPQHF	TGCGCCAGCAGCCGGGGGACAGGGGAGTCTTATAGCAATCAGCCCCAGCATTTT
NA	TRBV7-2	NA	15	TRBJ1-4	CASSPDSERREKLFF	TGTGCCAGCAGCCCGGACAGTGAGAGGAGAGAAAAACTGTTTTTT
NA	TRBV10-3	NA	12	TRBJ1-2	CAITPDGLGYTF	TGTGCCATCACCCCGGACGGGCTTGGCTACACCTTC
NA	TRBV10-1	TRBD2	15	TRBJ2-7	CASSDPSSGEYEQYF	TGCGCCAGCAGTGACCCGTCTAGCGGGGAGTACGAGCAGTACTTC
NA	TRBV7-2	NA	15	TRBJ1-5	CASSLGGASNQPQHF	TGTGCCAGCAGCTTAGGGGGGGCCTCCAATCAGCCCCAGCATTTT
NA	TRBV4-1	NA	16	TRBJ1-5	CASRRTTVDSNQPQHF	TGCGCCAGCAGACGAACGACAGTGGATAGCAATCAGCCCCAGCATTTT
NA	TRBV30	TRBD1	14	TRBJ2-1	CASVQGVSYNEQFF	TGTGCCAGCGTTCAGGGGGTCTCCTACAATGAGCAGTTCTTC
NA	TRBV25-1	NA	15	TRBJ1-1	CASSDRSGVNTEAFF	TGTGCCAGCAGTGACAGATCCGGGGTGAACACTGAAGCTTTCTTT
NA	TRBV7-3	TRBD2	17	TRBJ2-2	CASSSGSGGANTGELFF	TGTGCCAGCAGCTCAGGAAGCGGGGGAGCGAACACCGGGGAGCTGTTTTTT
NA	TRBV11-2	NA	14	TRBJ1-6	CASARTFRDSPLHF	TGTGCCAGCGCCCGGACTTTTAGGGATTCACCCCTCCACTTT
NA	TRBV30	NA	12	TRBJ1-3	CAWTGLGNTIYF	TGTGCCTGGACGGGCTTAGGAAACACCATATATTTT
NA	TRBV9	NA	13	TRBJ1-1	CASSVAPGAQAFF	TGTGCCAGCAGCGTAGCTCCCGGGGCACAAGCTTTCTTT
NA	TRBV6-6	TRBD2	14	TRBJ2-7	CASSLTSGLGEQYF	TGTGCCAGCAGTTTGACTAGCGGGCTGGGGGAGCAGTACTTC
NA	TRBV11-2	NA	14	TRBJ2-7	CASSSWTGFYEQYF	TGTGCCAGCAGCTCCTGGACCGGATTCTACGAGCAGTACTTC
NA	TRBV9	NA	13	TRBJ2-2	CASSPGLTGELFF	TGTGCCAGCAGCCCCGGTTTGACCGGGGAGCTGTTTTTT
NA	TRBV15	TRBD1	14	TRBJ2-7	CATSREGQGYEQYF	TGTGCCACCAGCAGAGAAGGACAGGGGTACGAGCAGTACTTC
NA	TRBV7-9	NA	14	TRBJ2-7	CASSDRDFSYEQYF	TGTGCCAGCAGCGACCGGGACTTCAGTTACGAGCAGTACTTC
NA	TRBV7-9	TRBD1	13	TRBJ1-1	CASSPGQFTEAFF	TGTGCCAGCAGCCCGGGACAGTTCACTGAAGCTTTCTTT
NA	TRBV7-6	NA	16	TRBJ2-7	CASSLTYAGSSYEQYF	TGTGCCAGCAGCTTAACTTACGCGGGGTCCTCCTACGAGCAGTACTTC
NA	TRBV7-3	TRBD2	16	TRBJ2-3	CASSSEGIAGIDTQYF	TGTGCCAGCAGCTCAGAGGGGATAGCGGGGATAGATACGCAGTATTTT
NA	TRBV7-9	TRBD2	16	TRBJ2-2	CASSGTSRFHTGELFF	TGTGCCAGCAGCGGGACTAGCCGATTTCACACCGGGGAGCTGTTTTTT
NA	TRBV5-1	NA	16	TRBJ1-3	CASSLEPAHSGNTIYF	TGCGCCAGCAGCTTGGAGCCGGCCCACTCTGGAAACACCATATATTTT
once	TRBV10-3	NA	13	TRBJ2-5	CAIRDRGLETQYF	TGTGCCATCAGGGATAGGGGTTTGGAGACCCAGTACTTC